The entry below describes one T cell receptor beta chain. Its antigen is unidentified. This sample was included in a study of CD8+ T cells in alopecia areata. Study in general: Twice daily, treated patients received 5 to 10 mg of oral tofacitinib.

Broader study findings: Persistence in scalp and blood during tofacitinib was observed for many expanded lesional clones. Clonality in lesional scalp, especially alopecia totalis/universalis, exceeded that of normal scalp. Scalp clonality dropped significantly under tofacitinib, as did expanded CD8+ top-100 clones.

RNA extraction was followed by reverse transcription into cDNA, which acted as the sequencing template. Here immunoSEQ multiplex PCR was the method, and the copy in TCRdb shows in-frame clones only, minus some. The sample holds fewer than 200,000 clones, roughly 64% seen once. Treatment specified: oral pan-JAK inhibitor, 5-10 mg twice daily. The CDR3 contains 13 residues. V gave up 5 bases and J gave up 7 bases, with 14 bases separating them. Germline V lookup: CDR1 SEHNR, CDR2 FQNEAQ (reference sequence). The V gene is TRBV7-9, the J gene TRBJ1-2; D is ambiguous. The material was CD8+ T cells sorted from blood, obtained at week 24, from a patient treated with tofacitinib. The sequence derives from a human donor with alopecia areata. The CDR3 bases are TGTGCCAGCAGCCTTGGAAGTTCCAGTGGCTACACCTTC. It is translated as CASSLGSSSGYTF.